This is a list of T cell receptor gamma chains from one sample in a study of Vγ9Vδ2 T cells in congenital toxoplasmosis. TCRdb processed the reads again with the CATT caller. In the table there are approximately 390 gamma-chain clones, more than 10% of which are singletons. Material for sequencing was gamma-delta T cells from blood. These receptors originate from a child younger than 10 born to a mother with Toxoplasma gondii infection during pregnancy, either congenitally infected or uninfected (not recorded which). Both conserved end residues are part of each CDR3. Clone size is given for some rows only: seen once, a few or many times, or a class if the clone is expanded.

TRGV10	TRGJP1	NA	TGTGCTGCGTGGGCCCGCACTGGTTGGTTCAAGATATTT	CAAWARTGWFKIF
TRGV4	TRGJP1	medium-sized	TGTGCCACCGGTTGGTTCAAGATATTT	CATGWFKIF
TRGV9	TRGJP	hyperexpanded	TGTGCCTTGTGGGAGCAAGAGTTGGGCAAAAAAATCAAGGTATTT	CALWEQELGKKIKVF
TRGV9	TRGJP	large	TGTGCCTTGTGGGAACCTACAGGGGGGCAAGAGTTGGGCAAAAAAATCAAGGTATTT	CALWEPTGGQELGKKIKVF
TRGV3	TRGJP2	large	TGTGCCACCTGGGACATCCTGGGTGATTGGATCAAGACGTTT	CATWDILGDWIKTF
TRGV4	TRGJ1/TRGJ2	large	TGTGCCACCTGGGATGGGCGGGGTGGGAATTGGGGTTATAAGAAACTCTTT	CATWDGRGGNWGYKKLF
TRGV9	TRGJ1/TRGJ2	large	TGTGCCTTGTGGGATCAAGCGAATTATTATAAGAAACTCTTT	CALWDQANYYKKLF
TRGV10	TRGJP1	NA	TGCGCGGGATGTGGTTGGTTCAAGATATTT	CAGCGWFKIF
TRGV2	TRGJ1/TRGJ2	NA	TGTGCCACCTGGGACGGGGTGAGGTATAAGAAACTCTTT	CATWDGVRYKKLF
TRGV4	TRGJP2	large	TGTGCCACCTGGGAGGGCGGTAGTGATTGGATCAAGACGTTT	CATWEGGSDWIKTF
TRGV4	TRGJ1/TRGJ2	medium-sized	TGTGCCACCTGGGATAGGGGGAGTTATAAGAAACTCTTT	CATWDRGSYKKLF
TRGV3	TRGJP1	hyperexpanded	TGTGCCACCTGGGACATTACCACTGGTTGGTTCAAGATATTT	CATWDITTGWFKIF
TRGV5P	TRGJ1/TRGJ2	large	TGTGCCACCTGGGTCGATAAAAATTATTATAAGAAACTCTTT	CATWVDKNYYKKLF
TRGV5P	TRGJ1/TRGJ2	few	TGTGCCACCTGGGTCCTGAATTATTATAAGAAACTCTTT	CATWVLNYYKKLF
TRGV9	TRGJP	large	TGTGCCTTGTGGGTGCAAGAGTTGGGCAAAAAAATCAAGGTATTT	CALWVQELGKKIKVF
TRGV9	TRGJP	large	TGTGCCTTGTGGGAGGCCCTATCTGCCCAAGAGTTGGGCAAAAAAATCAAGGTATTT	CALWEALSAQELGKKIKVF
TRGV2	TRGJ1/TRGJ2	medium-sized	TGTGCCACCTGGGACGGGCCCGAGTATAAGAAACTCTTT	CATWDGPEYKKLF
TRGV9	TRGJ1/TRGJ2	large	TGTGCCTTGTGGGAGCTTTATAAGAAACTCTTT	CALWELYKKLF
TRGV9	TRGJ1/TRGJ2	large	TGTGCCTTGTGGGAACTTTCGAATTATTATAAGAAACTCTTT	CALWELSNYYKKLF
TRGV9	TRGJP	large	TGTGCCTTGTGGGAGGTCGAGTTGGGCAAAAAAATCAAGGTATTT	CALWEVELGKKIKVF
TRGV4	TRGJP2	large	TGTGCCACCTGGGGTCCGATCAAGACGTTT	CATWGPIKTF
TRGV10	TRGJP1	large	TGTGCTGCGTGGGATCACGCTGGTTGGTTCAAGATATTT	CAAWDHAGWFKIF
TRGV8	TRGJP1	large	TGTGCCACCTGTGGATCCACTGGTTGGTTCAAGATATTT	CATCGSTGWFKIF
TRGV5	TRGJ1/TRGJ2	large	TGTGCCACCTGGGACAGCACTTATTATTATAAGAAACTCTTT	CATWDSTYYYKKLF
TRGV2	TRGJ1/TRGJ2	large	TGTGCCACCTGGGACGGGCCCCATTATTATAAGAAACTCTTT	CATWDGPHYYKKLF
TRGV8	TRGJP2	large	TGTGCCACCTGGGATAAGAGGTTCCGTTGGATCAAGACGTTT	CATWDKRFRWIKTF
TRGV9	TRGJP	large	TGTGCCTTGTGGGAGGTGGGGTTGGGCAAAAAAATCAAGGTATTT	CALWEVGLGKKIKVF
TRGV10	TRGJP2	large	TGTGCTGCGTGGGATTTGAGGATCAAGACGTTT	CAAWDLRIKTF
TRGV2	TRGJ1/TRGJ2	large	TGTGCCACCTGGGACGGTTATTATAAGAAACTCTTT	CATWDGYYKKLF
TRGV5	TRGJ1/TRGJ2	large	TGTGCCACCTGGGACCATACCCCGAATAAGAAACTCTTT	CATWDHTPNKKLF
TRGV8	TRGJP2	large	TGTGCCACCTGGGATAGTAGTGATTGGATCAAGACGTTT	CATWDSSDWIKTF
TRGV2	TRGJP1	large	TGTGCCACCTGGGACGCCACTGGTTGGTTCAAGATATTT	CATWDATGWFKIF
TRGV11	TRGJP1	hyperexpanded	TGTGCCTGCTGGATTAGGCACTGCTTCGGTTGGTTCAAGATATTT	CACWIRHCFGWFKIF
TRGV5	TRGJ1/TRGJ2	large	TGTGCCACCTGGGGTAAGAAACTCTTT	CATWGKKLF
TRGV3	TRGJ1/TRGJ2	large	TGTGCCACCTGGGACAGGCCCCCATTTTATTATAAGAAACTCTTT	CATWDRPPFYYKKLF
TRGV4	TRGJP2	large	TGTGCCACCTGGGATGGGCAAGTTTGGATCAAGACGTTT	CATWDGQVWIKTF
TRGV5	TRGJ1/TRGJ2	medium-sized	TGTGCCACCTGGGACAGGCGGGCCAAGAAACTCTTT	CATWDRRAKKLF
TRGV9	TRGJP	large	TGTGCCTTGTGGGAATCGCAAGAGTTGGGCAAAAAAATCAAGGTATTT	CALWESQELGKKIKVF
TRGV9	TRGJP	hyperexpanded	TGTGCCTTGTGGGAGGTGCAGTTGGGCAAAAAAATCAAGGTATTT	CALWEVQLGKKIKVF
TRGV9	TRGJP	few	TGTGCCTTGTGGGAGGTGCACCAAGAGTTGGGCAAAAAAATCAAGGTATTT	CALWEVHQELGKKIKVF
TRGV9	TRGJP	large	TGTGCCTTGTGGGAGGGCGAAGAGTTGGGCAAAAAAATCAAGGTATTT	CALWEGEELGKKIKVF